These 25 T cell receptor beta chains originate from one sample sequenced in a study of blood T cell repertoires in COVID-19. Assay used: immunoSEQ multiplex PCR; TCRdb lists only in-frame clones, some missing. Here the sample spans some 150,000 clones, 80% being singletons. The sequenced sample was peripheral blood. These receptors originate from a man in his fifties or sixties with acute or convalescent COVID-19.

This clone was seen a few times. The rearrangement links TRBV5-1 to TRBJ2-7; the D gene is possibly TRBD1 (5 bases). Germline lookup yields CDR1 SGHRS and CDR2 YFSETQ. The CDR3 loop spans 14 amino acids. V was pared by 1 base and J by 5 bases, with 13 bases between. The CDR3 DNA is TGCGCCAGCAGCTTGTCTCAGGGTTCCAACGAGCAGTACTTC. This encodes CASSLSQGSNEQYF.

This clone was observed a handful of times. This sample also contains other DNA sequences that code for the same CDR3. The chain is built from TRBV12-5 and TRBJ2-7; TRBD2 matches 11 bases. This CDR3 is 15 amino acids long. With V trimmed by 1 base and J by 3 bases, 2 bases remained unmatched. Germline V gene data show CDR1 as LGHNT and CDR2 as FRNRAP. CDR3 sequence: CASGLGGTSGYEQYF. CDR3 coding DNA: TGTGCTAGTGGTTTGGGAGGGACTAGCGGCTACGAGCAGTACTTC.

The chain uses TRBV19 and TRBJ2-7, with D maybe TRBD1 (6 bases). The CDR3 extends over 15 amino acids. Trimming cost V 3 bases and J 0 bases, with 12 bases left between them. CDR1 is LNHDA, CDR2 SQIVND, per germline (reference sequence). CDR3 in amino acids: CASSMRRQASYEQYF. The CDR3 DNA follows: TGTGCCAGTAGTATGCGGCGACAGGCCTCCTACGAGCAGTACTTC.

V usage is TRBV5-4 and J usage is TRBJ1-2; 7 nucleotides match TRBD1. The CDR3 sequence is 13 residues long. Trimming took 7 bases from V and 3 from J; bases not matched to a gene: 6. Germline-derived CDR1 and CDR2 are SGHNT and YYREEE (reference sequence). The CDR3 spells CASLRQGDYGYTF. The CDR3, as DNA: TGTGCCAGCCTGCGCCAGGGGGACTATGGCTACACCTTC.

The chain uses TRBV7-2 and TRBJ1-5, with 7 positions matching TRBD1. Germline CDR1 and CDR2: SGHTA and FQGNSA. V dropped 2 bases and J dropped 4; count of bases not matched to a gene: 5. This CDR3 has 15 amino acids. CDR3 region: CASSLWGDRNQPQHF. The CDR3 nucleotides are TGTGCCAGCAGCTTATGGGGGGACAGAAATCAGCCCCAGCATTTT.

The CDR3 DNA is TGTGCCAGCAGCAAGCTTGGGGGGAGTGGTGAAAAACTGTTTTTT. The encoded protein is CASSKLGGSGEKLFF. The chain carries TRBV5-4 and TRBJ1-4, with TRBD1 as a possible D gene (5 bases). The CDR3 runs 15 residues. Trimming took 4 bases from V and 7 from J, leaving 17 bases between them. The germline V gene encodes CDR1 SGHNT and CDR2 YYREEE (reference sequence).

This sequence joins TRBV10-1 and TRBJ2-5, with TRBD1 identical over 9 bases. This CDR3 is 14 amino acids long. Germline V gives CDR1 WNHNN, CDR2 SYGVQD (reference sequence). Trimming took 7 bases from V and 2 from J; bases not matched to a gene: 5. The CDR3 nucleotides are TGCGCCAGCATCACGACAGGGGGACAAGAGACCCAGTACTTC. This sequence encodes CASITTGGQETQYF.

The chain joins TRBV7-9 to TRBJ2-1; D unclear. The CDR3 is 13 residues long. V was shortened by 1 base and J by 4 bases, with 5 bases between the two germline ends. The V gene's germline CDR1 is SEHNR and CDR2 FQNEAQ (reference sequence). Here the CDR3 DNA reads TGTGCCAGCAGCTTAGGGCAGTACAATGAGCAGTTCTTC. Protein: CASSLGQYNEQFF.

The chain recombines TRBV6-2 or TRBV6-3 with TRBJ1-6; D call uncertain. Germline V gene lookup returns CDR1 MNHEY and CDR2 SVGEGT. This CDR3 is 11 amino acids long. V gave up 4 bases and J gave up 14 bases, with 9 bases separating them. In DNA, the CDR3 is TGTGCCAGCAGTTGGGGAGGAGCCCTCCACTTT. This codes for CASSWGGALHF.

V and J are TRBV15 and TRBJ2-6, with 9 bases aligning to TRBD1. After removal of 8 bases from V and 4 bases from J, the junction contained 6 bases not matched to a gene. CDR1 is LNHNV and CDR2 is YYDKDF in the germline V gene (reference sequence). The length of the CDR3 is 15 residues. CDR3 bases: TGTGCCACCCGGCTACAGGGGGCCGGGGCCAACGTCCTGACTTTC. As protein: CATRLQGAGANVLTF.

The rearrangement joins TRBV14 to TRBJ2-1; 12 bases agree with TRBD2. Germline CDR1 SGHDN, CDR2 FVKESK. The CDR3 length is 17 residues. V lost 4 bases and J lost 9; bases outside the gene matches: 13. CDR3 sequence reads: CASSPRLLAGGWGEQFF. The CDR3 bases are TGTGCCAGCAGCCCCAGACTTCTAGCGGGAGGGTGGGGTGAGCAGTTCTTC.

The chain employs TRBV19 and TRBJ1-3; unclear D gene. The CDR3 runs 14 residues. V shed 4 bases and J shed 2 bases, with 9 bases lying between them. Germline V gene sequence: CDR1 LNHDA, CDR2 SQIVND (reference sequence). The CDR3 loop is CASSSLSTGNTIYF. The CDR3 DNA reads TGTGCCAGTAGTAGTCTATCAACTGGAAACACCATATATTTT. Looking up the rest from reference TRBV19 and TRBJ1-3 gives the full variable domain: DGGITQSPKYLFRKEGQNVTLSCEQNLNHDAMYWYRQDPGQGLRLIYYSQIVNDFQKGDIAEGYSVSREKKESFPLTVTSAQKNPTAFYLCASSSLSTGNTIYFGEGSWLTVV.

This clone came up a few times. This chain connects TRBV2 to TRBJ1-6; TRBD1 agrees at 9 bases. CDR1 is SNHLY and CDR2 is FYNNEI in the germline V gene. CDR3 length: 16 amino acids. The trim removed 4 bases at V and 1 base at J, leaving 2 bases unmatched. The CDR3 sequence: CASSGGTGSYNSPLHF. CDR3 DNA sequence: TGTGCCAGCAGTGGAGGGACAGGGTCCTATAATTCACCCCTCCACTTT.

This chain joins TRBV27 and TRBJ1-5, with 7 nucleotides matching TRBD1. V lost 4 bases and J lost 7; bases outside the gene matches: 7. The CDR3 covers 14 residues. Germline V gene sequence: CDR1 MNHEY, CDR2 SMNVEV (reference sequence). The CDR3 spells CASSSGTEQQPQHF. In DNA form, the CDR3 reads TGTGCCAGCAGTTCCGGGACAGAGCAGCAGCCCCAGCATTTT.

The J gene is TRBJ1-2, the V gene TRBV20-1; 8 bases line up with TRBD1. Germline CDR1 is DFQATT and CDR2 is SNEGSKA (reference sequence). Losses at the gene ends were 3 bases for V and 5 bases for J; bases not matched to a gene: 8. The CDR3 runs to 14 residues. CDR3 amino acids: CSASHRQGSYGYTF. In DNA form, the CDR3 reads TGCAGTGCTAGTCATAGACAGGGGAGTTATGGCTACACCTTC.

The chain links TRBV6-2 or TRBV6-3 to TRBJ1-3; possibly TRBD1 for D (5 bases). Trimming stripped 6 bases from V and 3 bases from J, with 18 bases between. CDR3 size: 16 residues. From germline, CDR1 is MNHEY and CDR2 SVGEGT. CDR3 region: CASSQEGLLGGNTIYF. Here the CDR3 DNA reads TGTGCCAGCAGCCAAGAGGGACTTCTAGGTGGAAACACCATATATTTT.

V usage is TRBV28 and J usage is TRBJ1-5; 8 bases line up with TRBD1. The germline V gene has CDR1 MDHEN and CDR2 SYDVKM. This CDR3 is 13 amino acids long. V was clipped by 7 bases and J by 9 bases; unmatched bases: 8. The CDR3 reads CASNLQGDAPQHF. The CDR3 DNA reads TGTGCCAGCAACCTACAGGGGGACGCGCCCCAGCATTTT.

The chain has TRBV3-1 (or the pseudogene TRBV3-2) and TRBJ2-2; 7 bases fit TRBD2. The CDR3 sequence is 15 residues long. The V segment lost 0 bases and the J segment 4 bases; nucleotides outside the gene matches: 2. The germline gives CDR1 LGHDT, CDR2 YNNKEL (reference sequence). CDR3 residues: CASSQDVAGTGELFF. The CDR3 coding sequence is TGTGCCAGCAGCCAAGACGTAGCGGGCACCGGGGAGCTGTTTTTT.

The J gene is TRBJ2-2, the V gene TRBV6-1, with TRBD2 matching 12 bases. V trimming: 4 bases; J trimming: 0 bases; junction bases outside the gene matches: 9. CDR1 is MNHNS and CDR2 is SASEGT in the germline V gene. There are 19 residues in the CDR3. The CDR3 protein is CASSVGLAGILANTGELFF. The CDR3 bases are TGTGCCAGCAGTGTCGGACTAGCGGGGATACTCGCGAACACCGGGGAGCTGTTTTTT.

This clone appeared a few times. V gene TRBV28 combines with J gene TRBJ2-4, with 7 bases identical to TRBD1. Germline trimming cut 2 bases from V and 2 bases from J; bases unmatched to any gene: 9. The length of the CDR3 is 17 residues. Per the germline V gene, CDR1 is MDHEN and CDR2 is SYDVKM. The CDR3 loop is CASSLTAPTGTKNIQYF. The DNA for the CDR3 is TGTGCCAGCAGTTTAACAGCCCCGACAGGGACCAAAAACATTCAGTACTTC. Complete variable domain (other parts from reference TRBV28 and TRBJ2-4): DVKVTQSSRYLVKRTGEKVFLECVQDMDHENMFWYRQDPGLGLRLIYFSYDVKMKEKGDIPEGYSVSREKKERFSLILESASTNQTSMYLCASSLTAPTGTKNIQYFGAGTRLSVL.

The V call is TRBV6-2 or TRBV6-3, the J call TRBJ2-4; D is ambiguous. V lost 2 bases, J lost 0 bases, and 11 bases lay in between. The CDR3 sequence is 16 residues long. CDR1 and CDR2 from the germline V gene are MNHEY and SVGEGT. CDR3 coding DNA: TGTGCCAGCAGTTACATCTTTTCACTAGCCAAAAACATTCAGTACTTC. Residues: CASSYIFSLAKNIQYF.

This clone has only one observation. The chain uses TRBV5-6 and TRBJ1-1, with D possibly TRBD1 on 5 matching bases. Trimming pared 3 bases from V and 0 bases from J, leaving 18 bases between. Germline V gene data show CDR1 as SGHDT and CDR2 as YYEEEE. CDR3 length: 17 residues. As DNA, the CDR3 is TGTGCCAGCAGCTGGCGAAGCCGACAGAATATGAACACTGAAGCTTTCTTT. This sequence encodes CASSWRSRQNMNTEAFF.

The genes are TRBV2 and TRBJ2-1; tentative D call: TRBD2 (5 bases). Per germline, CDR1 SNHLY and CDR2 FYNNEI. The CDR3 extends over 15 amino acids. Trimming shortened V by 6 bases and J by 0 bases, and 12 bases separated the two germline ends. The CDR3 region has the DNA TGTGCCAGCAGCGGGCTAGCCCTCTCCTACAATGAGCAGTTCTTC. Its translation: CASSGLALSYNEQFF. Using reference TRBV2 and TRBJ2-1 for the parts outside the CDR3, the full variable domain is EPEVTQTPSHQVTQMGQEVILRCVPISNHLYFYWYRQILGQKVEFLVSFYNNEISEKSEIFDDQFSVERPDGSNFTLKIRSTKLEDSAMYFCASSGLALSYNEQFFGPGTRLTVL.

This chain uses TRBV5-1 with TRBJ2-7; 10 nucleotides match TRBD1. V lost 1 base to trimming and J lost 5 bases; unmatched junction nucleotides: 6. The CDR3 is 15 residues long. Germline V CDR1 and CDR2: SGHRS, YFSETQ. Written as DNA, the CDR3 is TGCGCCAGCAGCTTGTCAGACAGGGGGCCGGACGAGCAGTACTTC. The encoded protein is CASSLSDRGPDEQYF.

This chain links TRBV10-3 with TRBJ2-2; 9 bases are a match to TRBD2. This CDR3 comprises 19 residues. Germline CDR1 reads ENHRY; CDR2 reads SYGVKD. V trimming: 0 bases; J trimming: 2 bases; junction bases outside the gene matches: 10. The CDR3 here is CAISESQVSGSLNTGELFF. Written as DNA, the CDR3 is TGTGCCATCAGTGAGTCCCAGGTTAGCGGGAGTTTAAACACCGGGGAGCTGTTTTTT.